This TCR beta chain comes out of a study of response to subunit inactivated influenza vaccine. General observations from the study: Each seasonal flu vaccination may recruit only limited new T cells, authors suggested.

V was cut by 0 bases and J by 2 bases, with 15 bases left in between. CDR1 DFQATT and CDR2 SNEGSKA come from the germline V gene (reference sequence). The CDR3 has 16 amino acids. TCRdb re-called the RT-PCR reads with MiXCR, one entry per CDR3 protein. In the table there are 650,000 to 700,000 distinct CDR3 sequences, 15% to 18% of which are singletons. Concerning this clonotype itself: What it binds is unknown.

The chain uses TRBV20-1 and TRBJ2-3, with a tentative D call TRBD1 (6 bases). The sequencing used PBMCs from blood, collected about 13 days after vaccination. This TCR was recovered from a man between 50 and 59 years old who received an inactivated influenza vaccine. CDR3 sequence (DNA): TGCAGTGCTAGAGATCCTCGGACAGCACCCACAGATACGCAGTATTTT. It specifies CSARDPRTAPTDTQYF.